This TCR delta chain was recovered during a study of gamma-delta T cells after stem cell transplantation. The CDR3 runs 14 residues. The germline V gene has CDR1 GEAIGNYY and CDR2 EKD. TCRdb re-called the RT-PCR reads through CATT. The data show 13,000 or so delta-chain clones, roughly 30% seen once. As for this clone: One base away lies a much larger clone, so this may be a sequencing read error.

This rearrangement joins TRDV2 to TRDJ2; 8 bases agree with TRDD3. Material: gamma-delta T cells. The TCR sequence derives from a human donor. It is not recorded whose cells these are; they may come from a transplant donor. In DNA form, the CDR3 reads TGTGCCTATGACACCTGGGGGATGACAGCACAACTCTTCTTT. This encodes CAYDTWGMTAQLFF.